Presented here are 17 T cell receptor beta chains from one specimen sequenced in a study of blood T cell repertoires in COVID-19. Clones were sequenced by immunoSEQ multiplex PCR, and TCRdb holds only the in-frame ones, with some missing. Of about 78,000 clones listed, around 77% are singletons. Sequenced: peripheral blood. The receptor source for this set is a human donor in a cohort sampled during active COVID-19.

This clone was counted between two and nine times. The chain recombines TRBV28 with TRBJ2-7, with D possibly TRBD1 on 5 matching bases. Germline V lookup: CDR1 MDHEN, CDR2 SYDVKM. The CDR3 totals 11 residues. Trimming shortened V by 9 bases and J by 3 bases, and 9 bases separated the two germline ends. The CDR3 is CASQGFYEQYF. The CDR3 DNA sequence: TGTGCCAGTCAGGGTTTCTACGAGCAGTACTTC.

This rearrangement joins TRBV5-6 to TRBJ2-7, with 9 bases aligning to TRBD1. The V gene's germline CDR1 is SGHDT and CDR2 YYEEEE. CDR3 size: 16 residues. Trimming at V came to 3 bases and at J to 0 bases, leaving 7 bases not matched to a gene. The CDR3 sequence is CASSSLYRGLSYEQYF. Here the CDR3 DNA reads TGTGCCAGCAGCTCCCTTTACAGGGGGCTCTCCTACGAGCAGTACTTC.

This chain uses TRBV11-2 with TRBJ2-7; D remains ambiguous. Deletions cut 7 bases from V and 3 bases from J, with 19 bases between. Germline CDR1 SGHAT, CDR2 FQNNGV. The CDR3 runs 15 residues. Here the CDR3 DNA reads TGTGCCAGCACCGGAAACACTTACGGCGGCTACGAGCAGTACTTC. It yields the protein CASTGNTYGGYEQYF. The whole variable domain, remainder taken from reference TRBV11-2 and TRBJ2-7, is EAGVAQSPRYKIIEKRQSVAFWCNPISGHATLYWYQQILGQGPKLLIQFQNNGVVDDSQLPKDRFSAERLKGVDSTLKIQPAKLEDSAVYLCASTGNTYGGYEQYFGPGTRLTVT.

V usage is TRBV30 and J usage is TRBJ2-7; 7 nucleotides align to TRBD1. This CDR3 is 12 amino acids long. The germline CDR1 and CDR2 sequences are GTSNPN and SVGIG (reference sequence). J lost 8 bases, V lost 0 bases, and 4 bases had no gene match. The CDR3 here is CAWSVQGIKQYF. Here the CDR3 DNA reads TGTGCCTGGAGTGTACAGGGGATCAAGCAGTACTTC.

The chain uses TRBV4-1 and TRBJ2-7, with 10 bases fitting TRBD1. Germline CDR1 reads MGHRA; CDR2 reads YSYEKL. This CDR3 has 17 residues. Trimming removed 0 bases from V and 4 bases from J; junction bases left unmatched: 9. The CDR3 here is CASSQDHWRQGAYEQYF. The CDR3 bases are TGCGCCAGCAGCCAAGATCATTGGAGACAGGGGGCTTACGAGCAGTACTTC.

The count of this clone is one. The chain employs TRBV5-1 and TRBJ2-2; D is perhaps TRBD2 (5 bases). V shed 0 bases and J shed 3 bases, with 9 bases lying between them. The CDR3 is 15 amino acids. Germline V CDR1 and CDR2: SGHRS, YFSETQ. The CDR3 DNA is TGCGCCAGCAGCTTGGGAGGGCTTGACACCGGGGAGCTGTTTTTT. Translating gives CASSLGGLDTGELFF. The full variable domain, with the rest looked up from reference TRBV5-1 and TRBJ2-2, is KAGVTQTPRYLIKTRGQQVTLSCSPISGHRSVSWYQQTPGQGLQFLFEYFSETQRNKGNFPGRFSGRQFSNSRSEMNVSTLELGDSALYLCASSLGGLDTGELFFGEGSRLTVL.

The chain couples TRBV30 to TRBJ1-5, with TRBD1 as a possible D gene (5 bases). Germline CDR1 is GTSNPN and CDR2 is SVGIG (reference sequence). Trimming took off 1 base at V and 6 bases at J, with 16 bases between the two ends. The CDR3 extends over 15 amino acids. The DNA for the CDR3 is TGTGCCTGGAGTGGCCTTGGGGCCGTTGGTCAGCCCCAGCATTTT. This translates into CAWSGLGAVGQPQHF. The full variable domain, completed using reference TRBV30 and TRBJ1-5, is SQTIHQWPATLVQPVGSPLSLECTVEGTSNPNLYWYRQAAGRGLQLLFYSVGIGQISSEVPQNLSASRPQDRQFILSSKKLLLSDSGFYLCAWSGLGAVGQPQHFGDGTRLSIL.

The chain links TRBV10-3 to TRBJ1-6; TRBD1 agrees at 7 bases. Trimming at V came to 0 bases and at J to 9 bases, leaving 11 bases not matched to a gene. The CDR3 is 17 amino acids. Germline CDR1 is ENHRY and CDR2 is SYGVKD. CDR3 residues: CAISESKATGPSSPLHF. The CDR3 bases are TGTGCCATCAGTGAGTCGAAGGCGACAGGGCCTTCTTCACCCCTCCACTTT.

The J gene is TRBJ1-5, the V gene TRBV5-1; D may be TRBD1 (5 bases). The length of the CDR3 is 15 residues. Trimming removed 0 bases from V and 7 bases from J, with 14 bases in between. Looked up from germline, CDR1 is SGHRS and CDR2 is YFSETQ. CDR3 protein: CASSLGSGRAQPQHF. The CDR3 nucleotides are TGCGCCAGCAGCTTGGGTTCAGGGAGGGCCCAGCCCCAGCATTTT.

This clone was picked up one time. The chain uses TRBV7-2 and TRBJ1-2; tentative D call: TRBD1 (5 bases). Trimming took off 5 bases at V and 4 bases at J, with 17 bases between the two ends. The V gene's germline CDR1 is SGHTA and CDR2 FQGNSA. This CDR3 comprises 15 residues. The CDR3 region is CASSPRGGAGYGYTF. The CDR3 DNA reads TGTGCCAGCAGCCCAAGAGGAGGGGCAGGCTATGGCTACACCTTC. Together with reference TRBV7-2 and TRBJ1-2, the CDR3 gives the full variable domain: GAGVSQSPSNKVTEKGKDVELRCDPISGHTALYWYRQSLGQGLEFLIYFQGNSAPDKSGLPSDRFSAERTGGSVSTLTIQRTQQEDSAVYLCASSPRGGAGYGYTFGSGTRLTVV.

This clone was found a few times. CDR3 nucleotides: TGTGCCAGCAGTTCGGACAGGGCTGGACAGCCCCAGCATTTT. Amino acids: CASSSDRAGQPQHF. V usage is TRBV6-5 and J usage is TRBJ1-5, with 8 bases identical to TRBD1. Germline V CDR1 and CDR2: MNHEY, SVGAGI. Unmatched junction bases numbered 6, after V lost 4 bases and J lost 7 bases. The CDR3 consists of 14 residues.

In this sample, this clone turned up once. V usage is TRBV27 and J usage is TRBJ2-5; 15 nucleotides line up with TRBD2. From germline, CDR1 is MNHEY and CDR2 SMNVEV (reference sequence). The CDR3 is made up of 16 amino acids. J gave up 5 bases and V 5 bases, and 6 bases lay outside the gene matches. The CDR3 sequence is CASSPWTSGGVETQYF. CDR3 in DNA: TGTGCCAGCAGTCCCTGGACTAGCGGGGGGGTTGAGACCCAGTACTTC.

This clone turned up a few times. V usage is TRBV5-4 and J usage is TRBJ2-7, with D possibly matching TRBD1 (6 bases). The CDR3 runs to 13 residues. Trimming pared 4 bases from V and 5 bases from J, leaving 13 bases between. The germline V gene has CDR1 SGHNT and CDR2 YYREEE (reference sequence). CDR3 loop: CASSKPGADEQYF. In nucleotides, the CDR3 is TGTGCCAGCAGCAAGCCAGGGGCAGACGAGCAGTACTTC. The complete variable domain, with remaining parts taken from reference TRBV5-4 and TRBJ2-7, reads ETGVTQSPTHLIKTRGQQVTLRCSSQSGHNTVSWYQQALGQGPQFIFQYYREEENGRGNFPPRFSGLQFPNYSSELNVNALELDDSALYLCASSKPGADEQYFGPGTRLTVT.

The chain is built from TRBV19 and TRBJ1-4; 10 bases match TRBD1. The germline V gene encodes CDR1 LNHDA and CDR2 SQIVND (reference sequence). V was pared by 7 bases and J by 8 bases, with 10 bases of the junction left unmatched. The CDR3 loop spans 15 amino acids. The CDR3 region is CASTPRTGGREKLFF. CDR3 DNA sequence: TGTGCCAGTACCCCCCGGACAGGGGGGAGAGAAAAACTGTTTTTT.

This rearrangement joins TRBV9 to TRBJ2-7; TRBD2 is a possible D gene (6 bases). V was cut by 5 bases and J by 3 bases, with 18 bases left in between. The V gene's germline CDR1 is SGDLS and CDR2 YYNGEE. CDR3 length: 15 amino acids. CDR3 amino acids: CASRTLAMDLYEQYF. In nucleotides, the CDR3 is TGTGCCAGCAGAACTCTAGCGATGGACCTCTACGAGCAGTACTTC.

The CDR3 nucleotides read TGTGCCAGCAGTTACGCTAGGGGCGCCAACTATGGCTACACCTTC. It is translated as CASSYARGANYGYTF. V gene TRBV6-5 combines with J gene TRBJ1-2; possible D gene TRBD1, 5 bases. The CDR3 loop spans 15 amino acids. Trimming shortened V by 2 bases and J by 2 bases, and 12 bases separated the two germline ends. Germline V lookup: CDR1 MNHEY, CDR2 SVGAGI.

The rearrangement uses TRBV2 and TRBJ1-5; no clear D gene. CDR1 SNHLY and CDR2 FYNNEI come from the germline V gene. V was shortened by 4 bases and J by 4 bases, with 8 bases between the two germline ends. CDR3 length: 13 amino acids. CDR3 region: CASSGGENQPQHF. CDR3 bases: TGTGCCAGCAGTGGTGGAGAGAATCAGCCCCAGCATTTT.